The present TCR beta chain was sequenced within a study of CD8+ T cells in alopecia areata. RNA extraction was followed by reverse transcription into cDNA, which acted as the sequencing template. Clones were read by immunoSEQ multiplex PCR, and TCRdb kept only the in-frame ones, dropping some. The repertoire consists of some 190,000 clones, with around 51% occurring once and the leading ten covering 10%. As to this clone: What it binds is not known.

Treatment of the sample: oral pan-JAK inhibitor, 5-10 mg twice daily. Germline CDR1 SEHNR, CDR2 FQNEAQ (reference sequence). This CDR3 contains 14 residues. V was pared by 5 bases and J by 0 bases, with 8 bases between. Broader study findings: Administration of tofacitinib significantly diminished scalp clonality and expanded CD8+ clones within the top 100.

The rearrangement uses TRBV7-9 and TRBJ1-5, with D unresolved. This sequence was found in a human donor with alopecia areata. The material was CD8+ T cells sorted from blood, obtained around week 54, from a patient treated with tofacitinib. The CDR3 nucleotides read TGTGCCAGCAGCCCGACCGGTAGCAATCAGCCCCAGCATTTT. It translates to CASSPTGSNQPQHF.